This entry is about one T cell receptor (beta chain). This entry belongs to a study of T cells in Graves' hyperthyroidism and ophthalmopathy. From RNA transcripts, TCR beta CDR3 regions were amplified. HTBI primers were the set used in a first-round RT-PCR of the TCR CDR3. TCRdb passed the multiplex PCR reads through MiXCR, listing each CDR3 protein once. The data contain around 350,000 distinct CDR3 sequences, 20% to 25% of them singletons. After removal of 3 bases from V and 5 bases from J, the junction contained 6 bases not matched to a gene. The germline gives CDR1 LNHDA, CDR2 SQIVND (reference sequence). The CDR3 has 14 residues. Among the patients, aged 18 to 65, hyperthyroidism was newly diagnosed and had lasted under 2 months. Those patients with uncontrolled infection, other autoimmune disease, pregnancy or lactation were excluded. The PBMCs had their origin in 7.5 to 10 ml of fresh peripheral blood.

Input material: blood. The chain recombines TRBV19 with TRBJ1-2, with 7 positions matching TRBD1. This TCR was recovered from a man aged 50 to 59 with Graves' hyperthyroidism. The CDR3 loop is CASSIPGGVYGYTF. In DNA form, the CDR3 reads TGTGCCAGTAGTATTCCAGGGGGTGTTTATGGCTACACCTTC.